A selection of T cell receptor beta chains follows, all from one sample in a study of cytomegalovirus exposure and HLA in healthy donors. This table comes from immunoSEQ multiplex PCR, and its TCRdb copy is limited to in-frame clones, with some not included. The sample lists around 37,000 clones, roughly 82% seen once, with roughly a tenth in the top ten. Material: PBMCs. The receptors originated from a woman between 18 and 29 years old in good health and CMV-seropositive. CDR3s include the opening cysteine and the closing phenylalanine or tryptophan. Fields, in order: D gene, J gene, V gene, clone size, CDR3 DNA, CDR3 protein. The D gene is left open where the match is weak. Size is omitted from some rows. Given values are once, few, many or a class for expanded clones.

TRBD2 TRBJ2-3 TRBV4-2 once TGTGCCAGCAGCCAAGACCGGGGGGGCCCAGATACGCAGTATTTT CASSQDRGGPDTQYF
NA TRBJ2-7 TRBV18 NA TGTGCCAGCTCACCGCTCGGGAGTGGAGACGAGCAGTACTTC CASSPLGSGDEQYF
NA TRBJ1-2 TRBV5-4 NA TGTGCCAGCAGCCCCCCCACACAGCCCTATGGCTACACCTTC CASSPPTQPYGYTF
TRBD2 TRBJ2-3 TRBV5-4 NA TGTGCCAGCAGCTTAGGGACTAGCGGCACAGATACGCAGTATTTT CASSLGTSGTDTQYF
NA TRBJ2-7 TRBV27 NA TGTGCCAGCAGTTTCGGTTACGAGCAGTACTTC CASSFGYEQYF
NA TRBJ1-2 TRBV19 NA TGTGCCAGTAGTATAGGTTGGGGCCCTCGCTATGGCTACACCTTC CASSIGWGPRYGYTF
TRBD1 TRBJ1-5 TRBV27 NA TGTGCCAGCAGAGGGTCCAGGGGGCTTGGCAATCAGCCCCAGCATTTT CASRGSRGLGNQPQHF
NA TRBJ2-5 TRBV7-2 NA TGTGCCAGCAGCCCGCGATGGCAAGAGACCCAGTACTTC CASSPRWQETQYF
TRBD1 TRBJ2-5 TRBV4-1 NA TGCGCCAGCAGCCAAGAGGGACAGGGGGGCAAGACCCAGTACTTC CASSQEGQGGKTQYF
NA TRBJ2-3 TRBV5-4 NA TGTGCCAGCAGCAAGGGGGGGGCCGGGTCGGGCACAGATACGCAGTATTTT CASSKGGAGSGTDTQYF
NA TRBJ2-7 TRBV4-2 NA TGTGCCAGCAGCCAAGCAGGGCTGTTCTACGAGCAGTACTTC CASSQAGLFYEQYF
NA TRBJ1-3 TRBV4-1 few TGCGCCAGCAGCTTGCCCTCCGGGTCTGGAAACACCATATATTTT CASSLPSGSGNTIYF
TRBD1 TRBJ2-1 TRBV7-3 NA TGTGCCAGCAGCTCCTCGACAGGGTCCTACAATGAGCAGTTCTTC CASSSSTGSYNEQFF
NA TRBJ2-4 TRBV10-3 NA TGTGCCATCAGTGAGGGCGCCCCCCGCGGTCTAGCCAAAAACATTCAGTACTTC CAISEGAPRGLAKNIQYF
TRBD2 TRBJ2-1 TRBV4-2 NA TGTGCCAGCAGCCAAGGAGGGGCTAGCGGGAGTGTAGATGAGCAGTTCTTC CASSQGGASGSVDEQFF
TRBD1 TRBJ1-4 TRBV11-2 NA TGTGCCAGCAAGGGGACAGGGGCCAGAAATGAAAAACTGTTTTTT CASKGTGARNEKLFF
NA TRBJ1-1 TRBV28 NA TGTGCCAGCAGTTTAAGTCCGGCTGAAGCTTTCTTT CASSLSPAEAFF
TRBD1 TRBJ2-1 TRBV28 NA TGTGCCAGCACCTTGACAGGGGGCGACGATGAGCAGTTCTTC CASTLTGGDDEQFF
NA TRBJ1-2 TRBV5-4 NA TGTGCCAGCAGCTTCGAACAGCCCTATGGCTACACCTTC CASSFEQPYGYTF
NA TRBJ1-2 TRBV4-2 NA TGTGCCAGCAGCCAAGATACCGGAGTGGCTGGCTACACCTTC CASSQDTGVAGYTF
NA TRBJ1-1 TRBV19 NA TGTGCCAGTAGTGGCAGGGAGGTTATCATGAACACTGAAGCTTTCTTT CASSGREVIMNTEAFF
TRBD2 TRBJ2-7 TRBV29-1 NA TGCAGCGTTGAGGGGGGGTTACCCTACGAGCAGTACTTC CSVEGGLPYEQYF
TRBD1 TRBJ2-7 TRBV4-3 few TGCGCCAGCAGCCATAAGGGACAGGGGGCCTACGAGCAGTACTTC CASSHKGQGAYEQYF
NA TRBJ1-1 TRBV7-2 NA TGTGCCAGCAGCTTACAGCGGAACACTGAAGCTTTCTTT CASSLQRNTEAFF
TRBD2 TRBJ2-3 TRBV6-5 NA TGTGCCAGCAGTTACTTGACTAGCGTAGCCACAGATACGCAGTATTTT CASSYLTSVATDTQYF
NA TRBJ1-3 TRBV19 medium-sized TGTGCCAGTAGTATGGGAGACCCCCCGGACGGAAACACCATATATTTT CASSMGDPPDGNTIYF
NA TRBJ2-2 TRBV7-7 NA TGTGCTAGCAGCTTAGCGGAGGTGGGGGAGCTGTTTTTT CASSLAEVGELFF
NA TRBJ2-3 TRBV19 NA TGTGCCAGTACCCCGATGGGGGGGCCCGGAGATACGCAGTATTTT CASTPMGGPGDTQYF
TRBD2 TRBJ2-1 TRBV18 once TGTGCCAGCTCACCGGAGCGGGAGCATGAGCAGTTCTTC CASSPEREHEQFF
NA TRBJ2-2 TRBV5-1 NA TGCGCCAGCAGCTTGGCACTCCACACCGGGGAGCTGTTTTTT CASSLALHTGELFF
TRBD1 TRBJ2-7 TRBV2 NA TGTGCCAGCAAGAAGGGGGCCACAGGGGTGTACTTC CASKKGATGVYF
NA TRBJ1-6 TRBV7-9 NA TGTGCCAGCAGCTCACTAACTTCAAATTCACCCCTCCACTTT CASSSLTSNSPLHF
TRBD2 TRBJ2-7 TRBV9 NA TGTGCCAGCAGCCCATACTCGGTAGCGGGGGGAACCTACGAGCAGTACTTC CASSPYSVAGGTYEQYF
TRBD2 TRBJ2-2 TRBV27 NA TGTGCCAGCAGGCGGGGGACTAGCGGGAGGAGGATCACCGGGGAGCTGTTTTTT CASRRGTSGRRITGELFF
TRBD2 TRBJ2-1 TRBV27 NA TGTGCCAGCAGTTTTAGCGGGTACAATGAGCAGTTCTTC CASSFSGYNEQFF
TRBD1 TRBJ2-1 TRBV4-2 NA TGTGCCAGCAGCCAGTATACCGGGACAGTTAACAATGAGCAGTTCTTC CASSQYTGTVNNEQFF
NA TRBJ2-4 TRBV7-2 NA TGTGCCAGCAGCCCTTTGGACATTCAGTACTTC CASSPLDIQYF
NA TRBJ2-3 TRBV6-4 NA TGTGCCAGCAGTGCACAGGGAAGCACAGATACGCAGTATTTT CASSAQGSTDTQYF
NA TRBJ2-7 TRBV6-6 few TGTGCCAGCAGTTTCGGCCTAGGTGGCTACGAGCAGTACTTC CASSFGLGGYEQYF
NA TRBJ2-5 TRBV5-6 NA TGTGCCAGCAGCCTACAGGGGAGGCGGGAGACCCAGTACTTC CASSLQGRRETQYF
TRBD2 TRBJ2-7 TRBV29-1 NA TGCAGCGTTGAAGAGAGGGAGGGCTACGAGCAGTACTTC CSVEEREGYEQYF
TRBD1 TRBJ1-2 TRBV14 NA TGTGCCAGCAGCGCAACACAGGGGGTTGGCTACACCTTC CASSATQGVGYTF
TRBD1 TRBJ1-2 TRBV19 NA TGTGCCAGTAGTATAGCCTCAAGGGGACAGGGGCGAAACTATGGCTACACCTTC CASSIASRGQGRNYGYTF
TRBD2 TRBJ2-7 TRBV7-9 NA TGTGCCAGCAGCGTAAAGGGACTAGCCCCTCACTACGAGCAGTACTTC CASSVKGLAPHYEQYF
NA TRBJ1-2 TRBV6-5 large TGTGCCAGCAGTTACGTCGGGGGTGGCTACACCTTC CASSYVGGGYTF
TRBD1 TRBJ2-7 TRBV7-7 NA TGTGCTAGCAGCCCGGGACAGTCCTACGAGCAGTACTTC CASSPGQSYEQYF
NA TRBJ2-7 TRBV2 NA TGTGCCAGCAGACCTATCCCAGGGACTGGTCAGGGTGTGCAGTACTTC CASRPIPGTGQGVQYF
TRBD2 TRBJ2-1 TRBV7-9 NA TGTGCCAGCAGCTTTAGCGGGAGGGCCTACAATGAGCAGTTCTTC CASSFSGRAYNEQFF
NA TRBJ2-3 TRBV2 few TGTGTCTCGGGTCGGGAGCTCCGCACAGATACGCAGTATTTT CVSGRELRTDTQYF
NA TRBJ2-2 TRBV19 NA TGTGCCAGTAGTATAGGTGGCGGGTTCACCGGGGAGCTGTTTTTT CASSIGGGFTGELFF
TRBD1 TRBJ1-4 TRBV10-3 few TGTGCCATCAGTGATCAGGGGGCGCGCGGAAAACTGTTTTTT CAISDQGARGKLFF
TRBD2 TRBJ2-3 TRBV4-2 NA TGTGCCAGCAGCCAAGGTGGCGGGGGTATTCGCACAGATACGCAGTATTTT CASSQGGGGIRTDTQYF
NA TRBJ2-2 TRBV6-4 once TGTGCCAGCTCCCCGGGACTCATGGCCGGGGAGCTGTTTTTT CASSPGLMAGELFF
NA TRBJ1-1 TRBV4-3 NA TGCGCCAGCAGCCAAGAGGCTAGGGGGTCGGATGAAGCTTTCTTT CASSQEARGSDEAFF
TRBD1 TRBJ2-7 TRBV15 NA TGTGCCACCAGCAGTATAGACCGGGACAGATCCTACGAGCAGTACTTC CATSSIDRDRSYEQYF
NA TRBJ2-7 TRBV5-6 NA TGTGCCAGCAGCTCTACGGGAGGGGGCCACTACGAGCAGTACTTC CASSSTGGGHYEQYF
NA TRBJ1-2 TRBV7-2 NA TGTGCCAGCACCCGAACCGGGACACCATATGGCTACACCTTC CASTRTGTPYGYTF